This T cell receptor (beta chain) emerged from a study of T cells in Graves' hyperthyroidism and ophthalmopathy. General observations from the study: Ophthalmopathy cases were set apart from stable hyperthyroidism by a 13 V-J model. Blood held most thyroid clonotypes expanded above 0.001 frequency.

Looked up from germline, CDR1 is MNHEY and CDR2 is SVGAGI. Trimming cost V 2 bases and J 6 bases, with 15 bases left between them. CDR3 size: 15 residues. This clonotype has just a few counts. Its antigen remains unidentified. The investigators amplified TCR beta CDR3 regions from RNA transcripts. Researchers ran a first-round RT-PCR on the TCR CDR3 using the HTBI primer set. TCRdb used MiXCR to reprocess the multiplex PCR reads, holding one entry per CDR3 protein. The sample contains approximately 380,000 distinct CDR3 sequences, roughly 13% of which appear only once. The sequence came from a man in his forties or fifties with Graves' ophthalmopathy. The chain combines TRBV6-5 with TRBJ2-3; D is ambiguous. Source material: blood. The CDR3 protein is CASSYHPETSDTQYF. The CDR3 DNA follows: TGTGCCAGCAGTTACCACCCAGAGACGTCGGATACGCAGTATTTT.